This TCR beta chain was identified in a study of blood T cells in healthy people across ages. Study-wide results and limits: Among T cells, TCR beta diversity per million cells dropped roughly linearly as age rose.

It was with a sample-barcoded 5' primer and a J-beta primer mix that a second PCR of about 6 to 12 cycles was run. Via MiXCR, TCRdb re-called the 5' RACE reads, giving one row per CDR3 protein. The profile shows hundreds of thousands of distinct CDR3 sequences, roughly 50% of them singletons. This clonotype was observed once. Its target is not known. The clonotype comes from a man aged 25-40 years in good health. The sample comprised blood.

The CDR3 protein is CASSPRTSGRSEQYF. Here the CDR3 DNA reads TGTGCCAGCAGCCCCCGGACTAGCGGGAGAAGCGAGCAGTACTTC. The rearrangement uses TRBV7-9 and TRBJ2-7; 13 bases map to TRBD2. Trimming removed 5 bases from V and 6 bases from J; junction bases left unmatched: 7. The CDR3 consists of 15 residues. Germline-derived CDR1 and CDR2 are SEHNR and FQNEAQ (reference sequence). Filled out from reference TRBV7-9 and TRBJ2-7, the complete variable domain reads DTGVSQNPRHKITKRGQNVTFRCDPISEHNRLYWYRQTLGQGPEFLTYFQNEAQLEKSRLLSDRFSAERPKGSFSTLEIQRTEQGDSAMYLCASSPRTSGRSEQYFGPGTRLTVT.